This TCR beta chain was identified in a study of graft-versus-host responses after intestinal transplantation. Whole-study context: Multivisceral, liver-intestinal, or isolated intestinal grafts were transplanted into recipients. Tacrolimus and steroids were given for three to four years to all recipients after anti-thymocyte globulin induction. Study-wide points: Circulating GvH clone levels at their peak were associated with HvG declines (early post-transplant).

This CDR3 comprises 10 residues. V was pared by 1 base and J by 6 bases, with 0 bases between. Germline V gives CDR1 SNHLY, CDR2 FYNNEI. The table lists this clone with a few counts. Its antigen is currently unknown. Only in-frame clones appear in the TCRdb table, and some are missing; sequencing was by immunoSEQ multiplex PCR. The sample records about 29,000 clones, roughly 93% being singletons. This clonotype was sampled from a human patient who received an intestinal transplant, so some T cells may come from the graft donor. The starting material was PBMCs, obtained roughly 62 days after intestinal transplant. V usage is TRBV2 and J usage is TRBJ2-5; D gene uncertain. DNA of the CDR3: TGTGCCAGCAGTGAAGAGACCCAGTACTTC. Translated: CASSEETQYF. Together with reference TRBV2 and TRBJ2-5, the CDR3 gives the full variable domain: EPEVTQTPSHQVTQMGQEVILRCVPISNHLYFYWYRQILGQKVEFLVSFYNNEISEKSEIFDDQFSVERPDGSNFTLKIRSTKLEDSAMYFCASSEETQYFGPGTRLLVL.